This entry features one T cell receptor (beta chain) sequence. Its target is not known. One entry per CDR3 protein results from TCRdb running MiXCR on the reads. The sample carries 250,000 to 400,000 distinct CDR3 sequences, roughly 25% recorded once. This sample is drawn from a study of T cell repertoires in cytomegalovirus infection. Turning to the study itself: Through public TCR beta signatures, both CMV infection and matching HLA type were indicated.

Study findings and constraints: Dominating the ex vivo response were HLA-C-restricted CMV-specific TCR beta clonotypes.

Trimming pared 4 bases from V and 7 bases from J, leaving 11 bases between. The CDR3 loop spans 12 amino acids. Germline V lookup: CDR1 SQVTM, CDR2 ANQGSEA. The origin of this receptor is a human donor in good health (CMV status not recorded). Some clones in this sample may be carry-over from other donors' samples. The chain employs TRBV29-1 and TRBJ1-5; D is perhaps TRBD1 (6 bases). The source material was cultured PBMCs, sampled from culture after CMV antigen stimulation. The CDR3 DNA sequence: TGCAGCGTTGGGGGGGCTAACCAGCCCCAGCATTTT. Its protein is CSVGGANQPQHF.